One sample yielded the 14 T cell receptor beta chains listed below, sequenced in a study of molecular identifiers for immune sequencing clone quantification (dated 2018 in TCRdb). The library was obtained by PCR. Sequencing was performed on an Illumina HiSeq 4000. Starting from the raw public reads, TCRdb applied fastp trimming at Q25, assembled clones with MiXCR and retained in-frame beta chains. Rows with a matching CDR3 protein are joined into one entry that keeps the most common DNA and genes. Counted in this sample were about 65,000 distinct CDR3 sequences; about a fifth of them appeared once. Approximately 1.5% of the sample is in the top ten clones. The sequenced material came from naive CD8+ T cells from blood, with Jurkat cell RNA spiked in. In light of the paper, this sample's cell subset or site label describes: FACS-sorted CD8+CD4-CCR7+CD45RA+ naive T cells. The receptors were gathered from a human donor in good health. Some libraries in this study had Jurkat cell RNA spiked in.

Ten or more counts support this clonotype. The chain carries TRBV29-1 and TRBJ2-3, with a tentative D call TRBD2 (6 bases). The V gene lost 7 bases and the J gene lost 0 bases, with 14 bases spanning the gap. The CDR3 runs to 14 residues. CDR1 is SQVTM and CDR2 is ANQGSEA in the germline V gene. The CDR3 spells CSGSGPASTDTQYF. CDR3 DNA: TGCAGCGGCAGCGGGCCAGCTAGCACAGATACGCAGTATTTT.

There are a few counts of this clonotype. The chain recombines TRBV9 with TRBJ2-1; 7 nucleotides line up with TRBD2. The CDR3 has 16 residues. From germline, CDR1 is SGDLS and CDR2 YYNGEE. Unmatched junction bases numbered 17, after V lost 6 bases and J lost 8 bases. The CDR3 DNA reads TGTGCCAGCACCTCGGCGGGAGAAGGATTTGATGATGAGCAGTTCTTC. It is translated as CASTSAGEGFDDEQFF.

This clonotype was seen many times. The V gene is TRBV20-1, the J gene TRBJ2-1; D is undetermined. The CDR3 runs to 14 residues. Germline V lookup: CDR1 DFQATT, CDR2 SNEGSKA (reference sequence). Between the trimmed V and J ends, which lost 5 bases and 10 bases, there was a span of 21 bases. The CDR3 loop is CSARSGPRLGEQFF. CDR3 sequence (DNA): TGCAGTGCTCGCTCGGGTCCCCGACTGGGAGAGCAGTTCTTC.

This clonotype was detected ten times or more. This rearrangement joins TRBV7-9 to TRBJ2-7; D gene unclear. The CDR3 is made up of 11 amino acids. From germline, CDR1 is SEHNR and CDR2 FQNEAQ (reference sequence). Trimming shortened V by 0 bases and J by 7 bases, and 4 bases separated the two germline ends. CDR3 nucleotides: TGTGCCAGCAGCTTAGCGCAAGAGCAGTACTTC. It codes for CASSLAQEQYF.

On this clonotype: This may stem from a read error, because a much larger clone lies one nucleotide away. The chain has TRBV30 and TRBJ2-7, with a possible D match to TRBD1 (7 bases). The CDR3 runs to 15 residues. Germline V CDR1 and CDR2: GTSNPN, SVGIG (reference sequence). The chain's CDR3 is CARSHDGGGAEAQYF. The CDR3 coding sequence is TGTGCCCGGAGTCACGACGGAGGGGGCGCGGAGGCACAGTACTTC.

Details on this clonotype: Since a much larger clone is just one base distant, this may be a read error. This sequence joins TRBV30 and TRBJ1-3, with D perhaps TRBD1 (5 bases). The CDR3 consists of 15 residues. CDR1 GTSNPN and CDR2 SVGIG come from the germline V gene (reference sequence). V was cut by 3 bases and J by 2 bases, with 14 bases left in between. CDR3 loop: CAWRRRGLTGNTIYF. Written as DNA, the CDR3 is TGTGCCTGGAGGCGGCGGGGCCTCACTGGAAACACCATATATTTT.

Concerning this clonotype: This may come from a read error, since a much larger clone is one base off. The chain has TRBV27 and TRBJ2-7; 9 bases are shared with TRBD2. With V trimmed by 5 bases and J by 6 bases, 5 bases remained unmatched. Germline CDR1 reads MNHEY; CDR2 reads SMNVEV (reference sequence). The CDR3 covers 13 residues. The CDR3 sequence: CASSPSGTCEQYF. CDR3 nucleotides: TGTGCCAGCAGTCCTAGCGGGACCTGCGAGCAGTACTTC.

This clonotype was seen more than once but under ten times. Possible read error: a much larger clone is one base away. The chain links TRBV7-6 to TRBJ2-3; TRBD2 aligns across 7 bases. Trimming removed 5 bases from V and 0 bases from J; junction bases left unmatched: 8. This CDR3 comprises 16 residues. Germline CDR1 and CDR2: SGHVS and FNYEAQ. The CDR3 coding sequence is TGTGCCAGCAGCCCAGAGGGGACTACCAGCACAGATACGCAGTATTTT. As protein: CASSPEGTTSTDTQYF.

A word on this clonotype: The junction shows a germline mismatch at one end, possibly a read error. The chain links TRBV10-2 to TRBJ2-7; unclear D gene. The CDR3 length is 11 residues. Germline V gives CDR1 WSHSY, CDR2 SAAADI. The CDR3 reads CASSSSYERYF. DNA of the CDR3: TGCGCCAGCAGCAGCTCCTACGAGCGGTACTTC.

In its sample, this clonotype was seen many times. The chain is built from TRBV7-8 and TRBJ2-7; TRBD1 matches 12 bases. Trimming cost V 4 bases and J 1 base; bases outside gene matches: 11. In germline, CDR1 is SGHVS, CDR2 FQNEAQ. There are 18 residues in the CDR3. Here the CDR3 reads CASSSSGQGAKLSYEQYF. CDR3 bases: TGTGCCAGCAGCTCATCGGGACAGGGGGCCAAATTGTCCTACGAGCAGTACTTC.

About this clonotype itself: Since a much larger clone is just one base distant, this may be a read error. This chain links TRBV27 with TRBJ2-7; TRBD1 might be the D (6 bases). Germline values: CDR1 MNHEY, CDR2 SMNVEV (reference sequence). CDR3 length equals 13 residues. The CDR3 here is CASGLSGDYEQYF. The CDR3 coding sequence is TGTGCCAGCGGTTTATCAGGGGACTACGAGCAGTACTTC.

This clonotype was found many times. The chain is built from TRBV27 and TRBJ2-4, with D perhaps matching TRBD1 or TRBD2 (5 bases each). Germline assignment: CDR1 MNHEY and CDR2 SMNVEV (reference sequence). Trimming pared 8 bases from V and 4 bases from J, leaving 15 bases between. The CDR3 covers 14 residues. The CDR3 DNA follows: TGTGCCAGCCGAAGTTCGGGGCCTAAAAACATTCAGTACTTC. Amino acids: CASRSSGPKNIQYF.

This clonotype occurred a few times. One base away lies a much larger clone, so this may be a sequencing read error. The gene calls are TRBV4-1 and TRBJ2-5; no reliable D call. Gene TRBJ2-1 matches the end of the DNA better, so the J call may be wrong. The CDR3 contains 13 residues. Per germline, CDR1 MGHRA and CDR2 YSYEKL. CDR3 sequence: CASSSPYEETQFF. CDR3 nucleotides: TGCGCCAGCAGCTCGCCCTATGAAGAGACCCAGTTCTTC.

Many counts were recorded for this clonotype. CDR3 in amino acids: CASSLFTTYNEQFF. The CDR3 DNA is TGTGCCAGCAGCTTATTTACAACCTACAATGAGCAGTTCTTC. This sequence joins TRBV7-2 and TRBJ2-1; D not certain. Per the germline V gene, CDR1 is SGHTA and CDR2 is FQGNSA. V was pared by 2 bases and J by 2 bases, with 7 bases between. The CDR3 length is 14 residues.